This record looks at one T cell receptor beta chain sequence and its context. In this sample, this clonotype turned up a few times. No antigen is known for it. The input lacks base qualities; no much larger clone sits a single base away. Libraries were constructed by 5' RACE. These reads were obtained on an Illumina HiSeq 2000. Template switching added a universal primer binding site, and the final cDNA carried a unique molecular identifier that allowed TCR cDNA molecules to be counted accurately. First-strand cDNA for TCR alpha and beta chains was synthesized from specific primers in the conserved constant-segment region. To control for contamination, every cDNA library was double barcoded, receiving both a SMART-Mk sample barcode and Illumina barcodes. Two successive PCR steps introduced TruSeq adapter sequences along with Illumina sample barcodes. Sequencing of the TCR alpha and beta cDNA libraries was done on the Illumina HiSeq platform using custom primers. As for the original processing: MiGEC processed the raw reads to extract unique molecular identifiers, while MiXCR was used to determine the CDR3 positions. Recombination models were inferred per individual with the repgenHMM and IGoR tools using an EM algorithm. The analysis of shared clonotypes was done with the tcR package in R, with sharing normalized by the product of cloneset sizes. Out-of-frame nonproductive sequences were analyzed to study raw recombination free of thymic and clonal selection effects. TCRdb itself trimmed the public reads at Q25 with fastp, ran MiXCR and retained productive beta chains. Identical CDR3 protein sequences are pooled into one entry, listed with their most common genes and DNA. The V and J calls reflect TCRdb's pipeline rather than the authors' work. The sample profile shows 1.5 million to 2 million distinct CDR3 sequences; under 35% of them were found once. The biggest ten clones account for 0.25% to 0.3% of the sample.

All donors were healthy Caucasians. This specimen comes from a study of identical twins (dated by TCRdb to the mid-2010s). Describing the broader study: TCR alpha and beta repertoires from monozygotic twins, unrelated adults of various ages and cord blood were deep-sequenced to test whether fetal clonotypes persist. To rule out contamination, replicate twin experiments were performed at different times with different library preparation protocols.

General study outcomes and caveats: Abundant cord blood beta clonotypes had fewer insertions, young adult naive repertoires showed a similar but weaker trend, and memory repertoires showed no such trend. A weaker excess of twin sharing was found in beta out-of-frame sequences because the signal-to-noise ratio was lowered by fewer shared sequences. Conclusions relied on cross-sectional statistical analysis, since the same donors could not be followed over many years. Out-of-frame TCR alpha sharing in monozygotic twins was systematically underestimated by recombination models, whereas sharing between unrelated individuals was in agreement with the recombination models. Invariant T cells such as MAIT and iNKT could partly confound zero-insertion analyses, although diverse VJ usage argued against such confounding for most clonotypes. Compared with coincidental sharing between unrelated individuals, out-of-frame TCR alpha sequences shared between twins showed an excess of sequences with low generation probability.

As encoded in the germline V gene (reference sequence), CDR1 is MNHEY while CDR2 is SMNVEV. Including cysteine and phenylalanine, the CDR3 has 14 amino acids. CDR3 DNA is the only sequence kept; it has 42 bases, read in frame from the first base. The V and J ends are trimmed by 6 bases and 5 bases, leaving 17 bases between them. The sample comprised cord blood. The sequence links TRBV27 to TRBJ2-7; a tentative D call is TRBD2 (6 bases match). This TCR was sampled from a newborn girl in good health. CDR3 protein: CASRIGAGINEQYF. The nucleotides are TGTGCCAGCAGGATAGGTGCGGGAATAAACGAGCAGTACTTC.